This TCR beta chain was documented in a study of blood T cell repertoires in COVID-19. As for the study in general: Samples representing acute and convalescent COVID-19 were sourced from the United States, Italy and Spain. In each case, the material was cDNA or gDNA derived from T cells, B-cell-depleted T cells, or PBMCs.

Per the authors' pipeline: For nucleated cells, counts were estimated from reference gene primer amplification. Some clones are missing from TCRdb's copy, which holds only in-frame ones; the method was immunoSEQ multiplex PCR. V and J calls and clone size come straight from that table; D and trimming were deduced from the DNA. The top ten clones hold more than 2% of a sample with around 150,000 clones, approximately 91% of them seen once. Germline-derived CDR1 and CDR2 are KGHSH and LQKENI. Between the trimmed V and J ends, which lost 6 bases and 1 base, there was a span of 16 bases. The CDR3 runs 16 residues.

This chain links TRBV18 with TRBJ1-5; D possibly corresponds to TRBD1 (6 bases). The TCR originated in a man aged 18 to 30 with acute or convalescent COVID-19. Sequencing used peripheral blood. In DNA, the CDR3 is TGTGCCAGCTCCCAAATGGCGGGGGCCAGCAATCAGCCCCAGCATTTT. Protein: CASSQMAGASNQPQHF.